These T cell receptor beta chains were read from a single sample in a study of shared clonotypes between healthy human individuals. Sequenced by immunoSEQ multiplex PCR; TCRdb stores in-frame clones only, minus some. The sample lists roughly 1 million clones, around three quarters occurring once. Sequenced: memory CD4+ T cells from PBMCs. The receptors stem from a man aged 18 to 35 in good health. Some clones in this sample may be carry-over from other donors' samples. CDR3s include the opening cysteine and the closing phenylalanine or tryptophan. A D gene is named only where the DNA matches it firmly. Size tells how often a clone was seen (once, few, many) or the class of an expanded clone, and some rows leave it out.

cdr3_length j_call d_call clone_size v_call cdr3_aa cdr3_nt
17 TRBJ1-5 TRBD1 few TRBV4-1 CASSQEAYGTGGQPQHF TGCGCCAGCAGCCAGGAGGCTTATGGGACAGGGGGCCAGCCCCAGCATTTT
14 TRBJ2-1 TRBD2 once TRBV6-5 CASRSGILYNEQFF TGTGCCAGCAGGAGCGGGATACTATACAATGAGCAGTTCTTC
17 TRBJ1-2 TRBD1 . TRBV7-3 CASSTTGTGGLSYGYTF TGTGCCAGCAGCACCACCGGGACAGGGGGCCTTAGCTATGGCTACACCTTC
16 TRBJ1-3 TRBD1 . TRBV9 CASSAGTGGDGNTIYF TGTGCCAGCAGCGCCGGGACAGGGGGAGATGGAAACACCATATATTTT
15 TRBJ2-5 . many TRBV7-3 CASSLRGGPQETQYF TGTGCCAGCAGCTTAAGGGGAGGCCCGCAAGAGACCCAGTACTTC
13 TRBJ1-2 TRBD1 . TRBV7-3 CASSLQGGLGYTF TGTGCCAGCAGCTTACAAGGGGGCTTGGGCTACACCTTC
14 TRBJ1-1 . once TRBV6-1 CASSTSNRVTEAFF TGTGCCAGCAGTACATCTAACAGGGTTACTGAAGCTTTCTTT
11 TRBJ2-7 . . TRBV7-2 CASSFGGEQYF TGTGCCAGCAGCTTTGGCGGCGAGCAGTACTTC
13 TRBJ1-1 . . TRBV28 CASRFPGTTSAFF TGTGCCAGCAGATTCCCCGGGACAACGTCAGCTTTCTTT
14 TRBJ2-5 . . TRBV29-1 CSATQGGSQETQYF TGCAGCGCAACCCAGGGGGGAAGTCAAGAGACCCAGTACTTC
16 TRBJ2-1 . . TRBV5-4 CASSSGTSRKNNEQFF TGTGCCAGCAGTTCCGGGACATCGAGAAAAAACAATGAGCAGTTCTTC
14 TRBJ1-2 . . TRBV15 CATSRDGRPPGYTF TGTGCCACCAGCAGAGATGGCAGGCCTCCAGGCTACACCTTC
14 TRBJ2-1 . . TRBV7-9 CASSFVQGVDEQFF TGTGCCAGCAGTTTCGTACAGGGAGTTGATGAGCAGTTCTTC
15 TRBJ2-1 . . TRBV6-5 CASRPPGSRNNEQFF TGTGCCAGCAGACCGCCGGGATCCAGAAACAATGAGCAGTTCTTC
14 TRBJ1-1 TRBD1 few TRBV18 CASSPDREADEAFF TGTGCCAGCTCACCTGACAGGGAAGCCGATGAAGCTTTCTTT
16 TRBJ2-5 TRBD1 . TRBV7-2 CASSLAAGQGMKTQYF TGTGCCAGCAGCTTAGCGGCCGGACAGGGGATGAAGACCCAGTACTTC
13 TRBJ1-1 TRBD1 . TRBV4-1 CASSQDWDRGAFF TGCGCCAGCAGCCAAGATTGGGACAGGGGGGCTTTCTTT
15 TRBJ1-3 TRBD1 . TRBV7-9 CASSLYRGSGNTIYF TGTGCCAGCAGCTTATACAGGGGCTCTGGAAACACCATATATTTT
18 TRBJ2-7 TRBD2 few TRBV28 CASSKQSVGTSGVYEQYF TGTGCCAGCAGCAAACAATCAGTTGGGACTAGCGGGGTATACGAGCAGTACTTC
14 TRBJ2-5 TRBD2 once TRBV7-6 CASSLSGTMGTQYF TGTGCCAGCAGCCTAAGCGGGACCATGGGGACCCAGTACTTC
17 TRBJ2-1 TRBD2 once TRBV18 CASSPTATRLAGNEQFF TGTGCCAGCTCACCCACCGCCACTAGACTAGCGGGCAATGAGCAGTTCTTC
13 TRBJ2-2 . . TRBV9 CASSGVLSGELFF TGTGCCAGCAGCGGGGTCCTCTCCGGGGAGCTGTTTTTT
15 TRBJ2-1 . . TRBV5-1 CASSLVAVSYNEQFF TGCGCCAGCAGCTTGGTGGCGGTCTCCTACAATGAGCAGTTCTTC
14 TRBJ2-3 TRBD1 . TRBV10-3 CAISGPTGADTQYF TGTGCCATCAGTGGGCCGACAGGGGCAGATACGCAGTATTTT
15 TRBJ2-7 TRBD2 . TRBV5-4 CASSQAIAGAREQYF TGTGCCAGCAGCCAAGCAATAGCGGGGGCGCGCGAGCAGTACTTC
12 TRBJ2-2 . few TRBV7-7 CASSARSGELFF TGTGCCAGCAGCGCACGCTCCGGGGAGCTGTTTTTT
15 TRBJ2-7 TRBD1 . TRBV18 CASSPYGTGSNEQYF TGTGCCAGCTCACCTTATGGGACAGGGTCAAACGAGCAGTACTTC
14 TRBJ1-3 . . TRBV28 CASSLSGPGNTIYF TGTGCCAGCAGTTTATCGGGGCCTGGAAACACCATATATTTT
14 TRBJ1-1 . . TRBV7-2 CASSFLRVWTEAFF TGTGCCAGCAGTTTTCTCCGTGTTTGGACTGAAGCTTTCTTT
14 TRBJ1-5 . many TRBV2 CASSKSTANQPQHF TGTGCCAGCAGCAAAAGCACAGCTAATCAGCCCCAGCATTTT
16 TRBJ2-5 TRBD1 few TRBV7-8 CASSLMDRGPQETQYF TGTGCCAGCAGCTTGATGGACAGGGGACCCCAAGAGACCCAGTACTTC
14 TRBJ1-3 . . TRBV28 CASSWTASGNTIYF TGTGCCAGCTCCTGGACGGCCTCTGGAAACACCATATATTTT
18 TRBJ2-7 TRBD2 . TRBV27 CASSRVPPGTSGRHEQYF TGTGCCAGCAGTCGGGTACCCCCGGGGACTAGCGGGAGACACGAGCAGTACTTC
14 TRBJ2-4 . . TRBV30 CAWSRQIGTNIQYF TGTGCCTGGAGTCGTCAGATCGGAACGAACATTCAGTACTTC
13 TRBJ2-7 . . TRBV7-3 CASSLRASHEQYF TGTGCCAGCAGCTTACGCGCCTCCCACGAGCAGTACTTC
15 TRBJ2-1 TRBD2 . TRBV7-2 CASSKGLAGGDEQFF TGTGCCAGCAGCAAAGGACTAGCGGGAGGGGATGAGCAGTTCTTC
18 TRBJ1-3 TRBD1 . TRBV11-2 CASSWTWGQWNSGNTIYF TGTGCCAGCAGCTGGACATGGGGACAGTGGAACTCTGGAAACACCATATATTTT
15 TRBJ2-1 TRBD2 . TRBV9 CASSTSSGVYNEQFF TGTGCCAGCAGCACATCTAGCGGGGTTTACAATGAGCAGTTCTTC
13 TRBJ1-1 . . TRBV5-4 CASSPEMNTEAFF TGTGCCAGCAGCCCGGAGATGAACACTGAAGCTTTCTTT
16 TRBJ2-1 TRBD2 . TRBV7-3 CASSFSLAGTYNEQFF TGTGCCAGCAGCTTCAGTCTAGCGGGGACCTACAATGAGCAGTTCTTC
13 TRBJ2-2 . . TRBV9 CASSATGYGELFF TGTGCCAGCAGTGCTACCGGGTATGGGGAGCTGTTTTTT
13 TRBJ2-7 . . TRBV15 CATSRGGEDEQYF TGTGCCACCAGCAGAGGGGGCGAGGACGAGCAGTACTTC
15 TRBJ1-2 TRBD1 . TRBV28 CASTPVRGLGYGYTF TGTGCCAGCACCCCGGTAAGGGGGCTGGGTTATGGCTACACCTTC
18 TRBJ2-1 TRBD2 . TRBV5-6 CASSFLTSGTSQYNEQFF TGTGCCAGCAGCTTTTTAACTTCCGGGACTAGTCAGTACAATGAGCAGTTCTTC
14 TRBJ2-3 . . TRBV18 CASSPQRGTDTQYF TGTGCCAGCTCACCCCAACGGGGCACAGATACGCAGTATTTT
16 TRBJ1-2 . . TRBV5-1 CASSLDTATSYYGYTF TGCGCCAGCAGCTTGGACACTGCTACCTCTTACTATGGCTACACCTTC
16 TRBJ2-2 . . TRBV5-1 CASSLVAVPGTGELFF TGCGCCAGCAGCTTGGTGGCGGTCCCGGGGACCGGGGAGCTGTTTTTT
13 TRBJ2-7 . . TRBV7-8 CASSSGEAYEQYF TGTGCCAGCAGCTCGGGGGAAGCCTACGAGCAGTACTTC
12 TRBJ2-3 . . TRBV27 CASYPSTDTQYF TGTGCCAGCTATCCCAGCACAGATACGCAGTATTTT
13 TRBJ2-5 . . TRBV11-3 CASSHPHGETQYF TGTGCCAGCAGCCATCCCCACGGAGAGACCCAGTACTTC
15 TRBJ1-4 . . TRBV5-4 CASSSQGVANEKLFF TGTGCCAGCAGCTCACAGGGAGTAGCTAATGAAAAACTGTTTTTT
14 TRBJ2-1 . . TRBV7-2 CASSGGAVGNEQFF TGTGCCAGCAGCGGGGGCGCGGTGGGGAATGAGCAGTTCTTC
14 TRBJ2-3 TRBD2 . TRBV7-9 CASSTSGRLDTQYF TGTGCCAGCAGCACTAGCGGGAGATTGGATACGCAGTATTTT
14 TRBJ1-4 . few TRBV10-3 CAISSQGDNEKLFF TGTGCCATCAGTTCCCAGGGAGACAATGAAAAACTGTTTTTT
17 TRBJ1-3 . . TRBV4-1 CASSQDRRRLVGNTIYF TGCGCCAGCAGCCAAGATCGGCGGAGGTTAGTTGGAAACACCATATATTTT
11 TRBJ2-1 . . TRBV25-1 CASSAQYEQFF TGTGCCAGCAGTGCCCAGTATGAGCAGTTCTTC
14 TRBJ2-1 TRBD2 . TRBV11-1 CASSPTGGVIEQFF TGTGCCAGCAGCCCCACGGGGGGAGTTATTGAGCAGTTCTTC
15 TRBJ2-3 TRBD1 . TRBV29-1 CSVEGGQADTDTQYF TGCAGCGTTGAAGGGGGACAGGCAGACACAGATACGCAGTATTTT
18 TRBJ2-1 . . TRBV11-3 CASSLGGSGYRVINEQFF TGTGCCAGCAGCTTAGGAGGTAGCGGATACCGGGTGATCAATGAGCAGTTCTTC
15 TRBJ2-5 TRBD2 . TRBV6-1 CASSLAGGPGETQYF TGTGCCAGCAGCCTAGCGGGAGGGCCCGGGGAGACCCAGTACTTC